This TCR beta chain was identified during a study of T cells after yellow fever vaccination. The wider study: SMART-Seq v4 Ultra Low Input handled preparation of low-cell-number fractions.

Overall study results and limits: It was the secondary response that reached its peak faster, day 5 versus 15, but it was weaker. After the booster, approximately 96% of CD4 and 88% of CD8 primary-response clones were re-detected.

The study made its TCR cDNA through 5'RACE template switching. That step introduced a universal primer site along with UMIs. Each CDR3 protein is one row after TCRdb ran MiXCR on the 5' RACE reads. Of 340,000 or so distinct CDR3 sequences listed, around 12% are singletons. The sample holds a few counts of this clonotype. Its antigen is undetermined. Germline V gene data show CDR1 as MNHEY and CDR2 as SVGAGI. The J segment lost 7 bases and the V segment lost 0 bases, leaving 4 bases of the junction unmatched. The CDR3 runs to 16 residues. Material: CD4+ T cells sorted from PBMCs, obtained 15 days after the yellow fever booster vaccination. The receptor was isolated from a man aged 18 to 35 who received the YFV17D yellow fever vaccine. The J gene is TRBJ1-4, the V gene TRBV6-5, with 11 nucleotides matching TRBD1. The CDR3 here is CASSYSSGTGGEKLFF. The CDR3 DNA follows: TGTGCCAGCAGTTACTCATCCGGGACAGGGGGTGAAAAACTGTTTTTT.